Presented here are 7 T cell receptor beta chains from one specimen sequenced in a study of blood T cells in healthy people across ages. A second about 6 to 12 cycle PCR used barcoded and J-beta primers. TCRdb redid the calling of the 5' RACE reads with MiXCR, one entry per CDR3 protein. Among about 780,000 distinct CDR3 sequences listed, 25% to 30% were seen once. The same data also went into a second study, on T cells of mothers and their children.

The sample taken for sequencing was blood. The receptors stem from a boy aged 5-17 years in good health.

This clonotype was observed a few times. V usage is TRBV12-3 or TRBV12-4 and J usage is TRBJ1-2, with 10 bases aligning to TRBD1. Trimming cost V 9 bases and J 8 bases; bases outside gene matches: 6. The CDR3 extends over 12 amino acids. Here the CDR3 reads CARSGDRGGYTF. CDR3 nucleotide sequence: TGTGCCAGGAGTGGGGACAGGGGAGGCTACACCTTC.

In this sample, this clonotype turned up many times. The rearrangement uses TRBV9 and TRBJ2-1, with TRBD2 matching over 13 bases. CDR1 and CDR2 (germline): SGDLS, YYNGEE. V shed 3 bases and J 2 bases; nucleotides not matched to a gene: 11. This CDR3 spans 19 amino acids. The CDR3 nucleotides read TGTGCCAGCAGCGAAGCGACTAGCGGGGGGTTCATACCCTACAATGAGCAGTTCTTC. Translation: CASSEATSGGFIPYNEQFF. Looking up the rest from reference TRBV9 and TRBJ2-1 gives the full variable domain: DSGVTQTPKHLITATGQRVTLRCSPRSGDLSVYWYQQSLDQGLQFLIQYYNGEERAKGNILERFSAQQFPDLHSELNLSSLELGDSALYFCASSEATSGGFIPYNEQFFGPGTRLTVL.

This clonotype has more than one count but fewer than ten. V usage is TRBV5-1 and J usage is TRBJ2-5, with D perhaps matching TRBD1 or TRBD2 (5 bases each). The J call is doubtful: the DNA matches TRBJ2-7 better. Looked up from germline, CDR1 is SGHRS and CDR2 is YFSETQ. This CDR3 contains 14 residues. This CDR3 reads CASSSGTEPYEQYF. The CDR3 DNA reads as TGCGCCAGCAGCTCCGGGACGGAACCCTACGAGCAGTACTTC.

The V call is TRBV25-1, the J call TRBJ2-3; possible D gene TRBD1, 5 bases. Trimming pared 4 bases from V and 0 bases from J, leaving 14 bases between. Germline values: CDR1 MGHDK, CDR2 SYGVNS. The CDR3 is 16 amino acids. The CDR3 sequence is CASSAHGHPSTDTQYF. Written as DNA, the CDR3 is TGTGCCAGCAGTGCCCACGGACACCCCAGCACAGATACGCAGTATTTT.

The V call is TRBV6-1, the J call TRBJ1-4; D ambiguous. The V end lost 6 bases, the J end lost 3 bases, and 11 bases lay between the germline ends. In germline, CDR1 is MNHNS, CDR2 SASEGT. CDR3 length equals 14 residues. CDR3 sequence reads: CASSAVGPNEKLFF. The CDR3 nucleotides read TGTGCCAGCAGCGCCGTCGGGCCTAATGAAAAACTGTTTTTT.

CDR3 in DNA: TGTGCCAGCAGTTTTGATACTTTAGGGAATGAGCAGTTCTTC. Residues: CASSFDTLGNEQFF. V and J are TRBV6-6 and TRBJ2-5, with no clear D. The J call may be in error: the DNA end matches TRBJ2-1 better. The germline CDR1 and CDR2 sequences are MNHNY and SVGAGI (reference sequence). This CDR3 has 14 amino acids.

This clonotype was recorded once. The CDR3 region is CSAILAGGDEQFF. The CDR3 nucleotides are TGCAGTGCCATCCTAGCGGGGGGCGATGAGCAGTTCTTC. This sequence joins TRBV20-1 and TRBJ2-1; the match to TRBD2 covers 11 bases. There are 13 residues in the CDR3. Germline loops: CDR1 DFQATT, CDR2 SNEGSKA (reference sequence). Trimming cost V 6 bases and J 8 bases; bases outside gene matches: 6.